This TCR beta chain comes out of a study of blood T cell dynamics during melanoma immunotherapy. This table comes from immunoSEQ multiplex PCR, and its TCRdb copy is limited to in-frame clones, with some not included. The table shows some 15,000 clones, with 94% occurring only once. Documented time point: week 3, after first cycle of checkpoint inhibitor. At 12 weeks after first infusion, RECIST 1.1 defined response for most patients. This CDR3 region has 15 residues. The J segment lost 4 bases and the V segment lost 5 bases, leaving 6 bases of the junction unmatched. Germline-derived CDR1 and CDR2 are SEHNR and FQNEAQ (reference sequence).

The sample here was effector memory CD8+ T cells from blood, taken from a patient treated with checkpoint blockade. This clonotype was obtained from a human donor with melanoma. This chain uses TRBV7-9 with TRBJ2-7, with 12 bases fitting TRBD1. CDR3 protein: CASSGRDRGRYEQYF. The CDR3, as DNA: TGTGCCAGCAGCGGACGGGACAGGGGGCGGTACGAGCAGTACTTC.